These T cell receptor beta chains were read from a single sample in a study of blood T cell repertoires in COVID-19. Sequencing was performed with immunoSEQ multiplex PCR; in TCRdb, only in-frame clones are kept and a portion is missing. This table has about 420,000 clones, around 90% appearing once. Sequencing was carried out using peripheral blood. The source is a man aged 18 to 30 with COVID-19, enrolled during active disease. Both conserved end residues are part of each CDR3. The D gene is left open where the match is weak. Not every row has a clone size; where given, it reads once, few, many or a size class.

d_call: TRBD2; clone_size: -; v_call: TRBV7-8; j_call: TRBJ2-5; cdr3_nt: TGTGCCAGCAGCTTAGGTTGGCAGCGGGGGGGCCGGGAGACCCAGTACTTC; cdr3_aa: CASSLGWQRGGRETQYF
d_call: TRBD1; clone_size: -; v_call: TRBV5-1; j_call: TRBJ1-1; cdr3_nt: TGCGCCAGCAGCTTGGACGGACAGGGGGCCTTCACTGAAGCTTTCTTT; cdr3_aa: CASSLDGQGAFTEAFF
d_call: TRBD2; clone_size: -; v_call: TRBV7-2; j_call: TRBJ2-2; cdr3_nt: TGTGCCAGCAGCTCGACTAGCGGGTCTTTCACCGGGGAGCTGTTTTTT; cdr3_aa: CASSSTSGSFTGELFF
d_call: TRBD2; clone_size: once; v_call: TRBV19; j_call: TRBJ2-1; cdr3_nt: TGTGCCAGTAGTTTCGGGGGACTAGGCTCCTACAATGAGCAGTTCTTC; cdr3_aa: CASSFGGLGSYNEQFF
d_call: TRBD2; clone_size: -; v_call: TRBV30; j_call: TRBJ2-3; cdr3_nt: TGTGCCTGGAGGGGGGGACTAAGCACAGATACGCAGTATTTT; cdr3_aa: CAWRGGLSTDTQYF
d_call: TRBD2; clone_size: -; v_call: TRBV5-1; j_call: TRBJ2-3; cdr3_nt: TGCGCCAGCAGCTTGGTTCTAGCGGGAGATACGCAGTATTTT; cdr3_aa: CASSLVLAGDTQYF
d_call: -; clone_size: -; v_call: TRBV7-2; j_call: TRBJ2-7; cdr3_nt: TGTGCCAGCAGCTTAGGGGGAGGCGGTAACGAGCAGTACTTC; cdr3_aa: CASSLGGGGNEQYF
d_call: -; clone_size: -; v_call: TRBV29-1; j_call: TRBJ1-5; cdr3_nt: TGCAGCGTATCAGGGGACAATCAGCCCCAGCATTTT; cdr3_aa: CSVSGDNQPQHF
d_call: TRBD2; clone_size: few; v_call: TRBV2; j_call: TRBJ2-7; cdr3_nt: TGTGCCAGCGTGGTATTGCTAGCGGTTGAGCAGTACTTC; cdr3_aa: CASVVLLAVEQYF
d_call: -; clone_size: -; v_call: TRBV2; j_call: TRBJ1-2; cdr3_nt: TGTGCCAGCAGTGGGGAGTCGGGGATGGGTCTTGACTATGGCTACACCTTC; cdr3_aa: CASSGESGMGLDYGYTF
d_call: TRBD1; clone_size: -; v_call: TRBV9; j_call: TRBJ1-6; cdr3_nt: TGTGCCAGCAGCGGACAGGGGCCCGGGTCACCCCTCCACTTT; cdr3_aa: CASSGQGPGSPLHF
d_call: TRBD2; clone_size: -; v_call: TRBV25-1; j_call: TRBJ2-7; cdr3_nt: TGTGCCAGCAGTGCAGGCGGGGGGTTCGGATTCTACGAGCAGTACTTC; cdr3_aa: CASSAGGGFGFYEQYF
d_call: -; clone_size: -; v_call: TRBV5-5; j_call: TRBJ1-1; cdr3_nt: TGTGCCAGCAGCTTGAGTCCGGGAGGCACTGAAGCTTTCTTT; cdr3_aa: CASSLSPGGTEAFF
d_call: TRBD2; clone_size: -; v_call: TRBV18; j_call: TRBJ2-1; cdr3_nt: TGTGCCAGCTCACAGGAGACTAGCGGGGTAATTGAGCAGTTCTTC; cdr3_aa: CASSQETSGVIEQFF
d_call: TRBD1; clone_size: once; v_call: TRBV19; j_call: TRBJ2-7; cdr3_nt: TGTGCCAGTAGTCTTGGTTCCGGGACAGGGAACTACGAGCAGTACTTC; cdr3_aa: CASSLGSGTGNYEQYF
d_call: -; clone_size: -; v_call: TRBV9; j_call: TRBJ1-1; cdr3_nt: TGTGCCAGCAGCTACGGTAAGAACACTGAAGCTTTCTTT; cdr3_aa: CASSYGKNTEAFF
d_call: -; clone_size: -; v_call: TRBV21-1; j_call: TRBJ1-1; cdr3_nt: TGTGCCAGCAGGACAGCCGGGGAAGCTTTCTTT; cdr3_aa: CASRTAGEAFF
d_call: -; clone_size: -; v_call: TRBV6-4; j_call: TRBJ1-1; cdr3_nt: TGTGCCAGCAGTGACCCATTGCGGTCATCTGAAGCTTTCTTT; cdr3_aa: CASSDPLRSSEAFF
d_call: TRBD1; clone_size: -; v_call: TRBV19; j_call: TRBJ2-1; cdr3_nt: TGTGCCAGTAGATACGGGACAGGGATCAATGAGCAGTTCTTC; cdr3_aa: CASRYGTGINEQFF
d_call: -; clone_size: -; v_call: TRBV3-1/TRBV3-2; j_call: TRBJ2-6; cdr3_nt: TGTGCCAGCAGCCAACTATACAGGGTTGGGGCCAACGTCCTGACTTTC; cdr3_aa: CASSQLYRVGANVLTF
d_call: -; clone_size: -; v_call: TRBV5-1; j_call: TRBJ1-1; cdr3_nt: TGCGCCAGCTCGCTCTTCACGGTAGATGTGAACACTGAAGCTTTCTTT; cdr3_aa: CASSLFTVDVNTEAFF
d_call: -; clone_size: few; v_call: TRBV7-9; j_call: TRBJ2-7; cdr3_nt: TGTGCCAGCAGCTCGCGGGACCCTGAGCAGTACTTC; cdr3_aa: CASSSRDPEQYF
d_call: TRBD2; clone_size: -; v_call: TRBV7-2; j_call: TRBJ2-3; cdr3_nt: TGTGCCAGCAGCTACGGGACTAGCGCTTTCACAGATACGCAGTATTTT; cdr3_aa: CASSYGTSAFTDTQYF
d_call: -; clone_size: once; v_call: TRBV20-1; j_call: TRBJ2-1; cdr3_nt: TGCAGTGCTAGTTCTGCCGGGAAGGGATTTGTAGAGCAGTTCTTC; cdr3_aa: CSASSAGKGFVEQFF
d_call: TRBD2; clone_size: -; v_call: TRBV9; j_call: TRBJ2-2; cdr3_nt: TGTGCCAGCAGCGGACGACTAGCGGGAGTTTCCGGGGAGCTGTTTTTT; cdr3_aa: CASSGRLAGVSGELFF
d_call: TRBD2; clone_size: -; v_call: TRBV11-3; j_call: TRBJ2-5; cdr3_nt: TGTGCCAGCAGCCCTGCTCTAGCGGGAGATTTGGAGACCCAGTACTTC; cdr3_aa: CASSPALAGDLETQYF
d_call: TRBD1; clone_size: once; v_call: TRBV6-6; j_call: TRBJ2-7; cdr3_nt: TGTGCCAGCAGTAAGGGACAGGGCGGGTACGAGCAGTACTTC; cdr3_aa: CASSKGQGGYEQYF
d_call: -; clone_size: few; v_call: TRBV28; j_call: TRBJ1-2; cdr3_nt: TGTGCCAGCAGTTTAGCGTTCAGGGCGAGTTTGGGCTACACCTTC; cdr3_aa: CASSLAFRASLGYTF
d_call: -; clone_size: once; v_call: TRBV21-1; j_call: TRBJ2-3; cdr3_nt: TGTGCCAGCAACTGGGGCTCTAGCACAGATACGCAGTATTTT; cdr3_aa: CASNWGSSTDTQYF
d_call: -; clone_size: -; v_call: TRBV27; j_call: TRBJ1-1; cdr3_nt: TGTGCCAGCAGTTTGTCGGGCAGGGTGAACACTGAAGCTTTCTTT; cdr3_aa: CASSLSGRVNTEAFF
d_call: -; clone_size: once; v_call: TRBV18; j_call: TRBJ2-3; cdr3_nt: TGTGCCAGCTCACCCTTTTCCGGGACAGATACGCAGTATTTT; cdr3_aa: CASSPFSGTDTQYF
d_call: TRBD1; clone_size: -; v_call: TRBV5-4; j_call: TRBJ2-7; cdr3_nt: TGTGCCAGCAGCTGGGGGACAGGCTCCTACGAGCAGTACTTC; cdr3_aa: CASSWGTGSYEQYF
d_call: TRBD1; clone_size: -; v_call: TRBV19; j_call: TRBJ1-5; cdr3_nt: TGTGCCAGTAGTCCGAGAGCCTGGGACAGGGGAAGCAATCAGCCCCAGCATTTT; cdr3_aa: CASSPRAWDRGSNQPQHF
d_call: -; clone_size: -; v_call: TRBV6-5; j_call: TRBJ1-3; cdr3_nt: TGTGCCAGCAGTTACGGCAGGGGCGGGTCTGGAAACACCATATATTTT; cdr3_aa: CASSYGRGGSGNTIYF
d_call: -; clone_size: -; v_call: TRBV6-2/TRBV6-3; j_call: TRBJ2-5; cdr3_nt: TGTGCCAGCAGTGCAGGGCGATTTGAGACCCAGTACTTC; cdr3_aa: CASSAGRFETQYF
d_call: -; clone_size: -; v_call: TRBV18; j_call: TRBJ1-1; cdr3_nt: TGTGCCAGCTCACCACCGGGGGGGAACACTGAAGCTTTCTTT; cdr3_aa: CASSPPGGNTEAFF
d_call: -; clone_size: -; v_call: TRBV21-1; j_call: TRBJ2-7; cdr3_nt: TGTGCCAGCAGCTCAGGACTACTCCAAAGGGTCGAGCAGTACTTC; cdr3_aa: CASSSGLLQRVEQYF
d_call: TRBD1; clone_size: -; v_call: TRBV6-4; j_call: TRBJ2-3; cdr3_nt: TGTGCCAGCACCCGCGGACAGGGGACAGATACGCAGTATTTT; cdr3_aa: CASTRGQGTDTQYF
d_call: -; clone_size: -; v_call: TRBV19; j_call: TRBJ2-4; cdr3_nt: TGTGCCAGTAGTTCCGGGTCGGGAAACATTCAGTACTTC; cdr3_aa: CASSSGSGNIQYF
d_call: -; clone_size: -; v_call: TRBV4-1; j_call: TRBJ2-3; cdr3_nt: TGCGCCAGCAGCCAAGCGGGAGTAAACACAGATACGCAGTATTTT; cdr3_aa: CASSQAGVNTDTQYF
d_call: -; clone_size: once; v_call: TRBV11-2; j_call: TRBJ2-3; cdr3_nt: TGTGCCAGCAGCTCCCCAGGAACAGATACGCAGTATTTT; cdr3_aa: CASSSPGTDTQYF
d_call: TRBD2; clone_size: -; v_call: TRBV6-5; j_call: TRBJ2-3; cdr3_nt: TGTGCCAGCAGACGAGCGGGGGGTGAGGATACGCAGTATTTT; cdr3_aa: CASRRAGGEDTQYF
d_call: TRBD2; clone_size: -; v_call: TRBV3-1/TRBV3-2; j_call: TRBJ2-1; cdr3_nt: TGTGCCAGCAGCCAAGAGGCAGGACTAGCGGCCTACAATGAGCAGTTCTTC; cdr3_aa: CASSQEAGLAAYNEQFF